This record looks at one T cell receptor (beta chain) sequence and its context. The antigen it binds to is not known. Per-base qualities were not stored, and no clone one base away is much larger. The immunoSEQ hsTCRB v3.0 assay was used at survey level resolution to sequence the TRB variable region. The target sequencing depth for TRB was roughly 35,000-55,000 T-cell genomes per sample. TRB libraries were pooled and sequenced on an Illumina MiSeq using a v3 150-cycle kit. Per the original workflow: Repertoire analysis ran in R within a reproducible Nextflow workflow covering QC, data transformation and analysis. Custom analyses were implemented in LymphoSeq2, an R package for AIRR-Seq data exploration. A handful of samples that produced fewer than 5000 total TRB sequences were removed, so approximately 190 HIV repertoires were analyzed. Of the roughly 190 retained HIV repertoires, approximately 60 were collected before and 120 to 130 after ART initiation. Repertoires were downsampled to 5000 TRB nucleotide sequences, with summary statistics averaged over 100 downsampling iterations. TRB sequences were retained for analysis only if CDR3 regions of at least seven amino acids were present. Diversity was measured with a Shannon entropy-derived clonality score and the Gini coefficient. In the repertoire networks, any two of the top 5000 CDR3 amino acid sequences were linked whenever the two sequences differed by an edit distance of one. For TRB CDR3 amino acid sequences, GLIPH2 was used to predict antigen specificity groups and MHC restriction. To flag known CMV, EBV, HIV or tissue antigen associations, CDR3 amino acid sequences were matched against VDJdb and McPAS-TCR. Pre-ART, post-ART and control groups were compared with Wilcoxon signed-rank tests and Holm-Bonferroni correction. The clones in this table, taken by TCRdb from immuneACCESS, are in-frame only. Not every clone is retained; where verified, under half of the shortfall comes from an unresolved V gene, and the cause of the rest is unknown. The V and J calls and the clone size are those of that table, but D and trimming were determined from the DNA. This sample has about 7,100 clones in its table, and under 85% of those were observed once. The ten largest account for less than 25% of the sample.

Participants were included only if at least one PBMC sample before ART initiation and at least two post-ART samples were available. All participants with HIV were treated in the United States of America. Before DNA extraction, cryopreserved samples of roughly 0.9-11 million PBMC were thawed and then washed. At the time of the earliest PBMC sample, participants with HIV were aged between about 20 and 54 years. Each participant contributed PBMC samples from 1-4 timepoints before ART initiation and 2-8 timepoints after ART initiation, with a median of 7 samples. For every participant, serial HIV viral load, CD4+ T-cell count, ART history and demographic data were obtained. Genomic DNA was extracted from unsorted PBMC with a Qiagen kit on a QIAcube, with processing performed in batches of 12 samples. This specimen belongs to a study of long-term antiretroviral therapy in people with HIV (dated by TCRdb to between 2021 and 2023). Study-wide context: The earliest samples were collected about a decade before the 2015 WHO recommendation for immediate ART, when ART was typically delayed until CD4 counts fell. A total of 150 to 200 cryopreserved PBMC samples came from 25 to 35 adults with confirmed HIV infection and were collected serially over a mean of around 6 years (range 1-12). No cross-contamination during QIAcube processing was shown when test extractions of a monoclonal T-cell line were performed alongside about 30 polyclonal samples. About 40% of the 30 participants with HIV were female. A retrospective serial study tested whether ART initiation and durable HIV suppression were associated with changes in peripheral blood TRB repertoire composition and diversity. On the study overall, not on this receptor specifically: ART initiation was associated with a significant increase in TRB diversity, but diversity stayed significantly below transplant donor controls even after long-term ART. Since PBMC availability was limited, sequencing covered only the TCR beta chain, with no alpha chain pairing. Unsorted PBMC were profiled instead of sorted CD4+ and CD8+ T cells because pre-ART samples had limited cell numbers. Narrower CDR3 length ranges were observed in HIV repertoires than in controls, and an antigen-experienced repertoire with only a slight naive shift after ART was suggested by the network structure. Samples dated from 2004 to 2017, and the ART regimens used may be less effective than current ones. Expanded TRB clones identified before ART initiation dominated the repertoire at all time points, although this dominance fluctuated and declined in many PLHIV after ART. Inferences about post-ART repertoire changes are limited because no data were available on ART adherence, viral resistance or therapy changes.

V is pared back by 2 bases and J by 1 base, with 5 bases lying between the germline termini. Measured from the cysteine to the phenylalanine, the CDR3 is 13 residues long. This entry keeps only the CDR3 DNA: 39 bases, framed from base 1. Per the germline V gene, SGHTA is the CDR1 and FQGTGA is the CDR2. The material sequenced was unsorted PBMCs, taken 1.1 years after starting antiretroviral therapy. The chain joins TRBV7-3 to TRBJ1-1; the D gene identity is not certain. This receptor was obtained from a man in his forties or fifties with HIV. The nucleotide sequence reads TGTGCCAGCAGCTTAGGCTGGAACACTGAAGCTTTCTTT. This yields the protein CASSLGWNTEAFF.